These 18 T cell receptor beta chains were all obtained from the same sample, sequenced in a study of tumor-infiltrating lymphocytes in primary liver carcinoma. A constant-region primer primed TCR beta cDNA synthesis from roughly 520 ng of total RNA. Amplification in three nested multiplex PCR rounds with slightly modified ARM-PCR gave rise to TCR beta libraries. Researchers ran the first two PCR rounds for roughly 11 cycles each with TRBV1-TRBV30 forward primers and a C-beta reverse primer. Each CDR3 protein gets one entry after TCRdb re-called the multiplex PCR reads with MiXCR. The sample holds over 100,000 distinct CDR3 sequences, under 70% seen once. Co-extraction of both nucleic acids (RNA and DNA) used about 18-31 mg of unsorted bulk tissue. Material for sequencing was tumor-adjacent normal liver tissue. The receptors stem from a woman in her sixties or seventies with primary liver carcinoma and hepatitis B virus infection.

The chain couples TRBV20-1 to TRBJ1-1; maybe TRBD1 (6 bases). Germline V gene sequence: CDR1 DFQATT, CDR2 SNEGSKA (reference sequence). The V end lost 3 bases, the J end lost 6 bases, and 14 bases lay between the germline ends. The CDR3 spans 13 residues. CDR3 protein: CSASPGKGAEAFF. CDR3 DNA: TGCAGTGCTAGTCCAGGGAAGGGGGCTGAAGCTTTCTTT.

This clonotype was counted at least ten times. The CDR3, as DNA: TGTGCCAGCAGCTTGACGGGAGTCCCCTACAATGAGCAGTTCTTC. Translation gives CASSLTGVPYNEQFF. The rearrangement joins TRBV7-9 to TRBJ2-1; D is perhaps TRBD2 (6 bases). Trimming cost V 3 bases and J 2 bases, with 11 bases left between them. This CDR3 is built from 15 residues. Looked up from germline, CDR1 is SEHNR and CDR2 is FQNEAQ (reference sequence).

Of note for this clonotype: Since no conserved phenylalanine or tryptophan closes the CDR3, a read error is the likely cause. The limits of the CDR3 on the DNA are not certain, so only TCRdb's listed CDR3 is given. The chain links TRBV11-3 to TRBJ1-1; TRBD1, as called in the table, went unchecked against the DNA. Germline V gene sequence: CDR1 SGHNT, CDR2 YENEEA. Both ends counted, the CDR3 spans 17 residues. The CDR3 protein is CASSPETGLFGNTEVFS.

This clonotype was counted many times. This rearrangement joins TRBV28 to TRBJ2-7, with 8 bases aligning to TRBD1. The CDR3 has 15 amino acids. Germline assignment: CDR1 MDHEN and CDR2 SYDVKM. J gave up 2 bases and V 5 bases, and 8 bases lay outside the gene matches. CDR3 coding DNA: TGTGCCAGCAGTCAAACCGGGACAGGCGCCTACGAGCAGTACTTC. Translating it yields CASSQTGTGAYEQYF.

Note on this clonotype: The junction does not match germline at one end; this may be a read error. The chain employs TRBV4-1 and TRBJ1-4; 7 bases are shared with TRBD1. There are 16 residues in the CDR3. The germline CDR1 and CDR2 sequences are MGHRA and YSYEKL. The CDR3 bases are TGCACCAGCAGCCAAGGGGTGGGACAGAAAAATGAAAAACTGCTTTTT. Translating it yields CTSSQGVGQKNEKLLF.

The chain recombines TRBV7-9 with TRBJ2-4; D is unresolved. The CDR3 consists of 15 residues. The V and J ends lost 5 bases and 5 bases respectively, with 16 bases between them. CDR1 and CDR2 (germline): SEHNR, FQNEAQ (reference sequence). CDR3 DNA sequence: TGTGCCAGCAGCCCCAGGAGACCTCCCCAAAACATTCAGTACTTC. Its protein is CASSPRRPPQNIQYF.

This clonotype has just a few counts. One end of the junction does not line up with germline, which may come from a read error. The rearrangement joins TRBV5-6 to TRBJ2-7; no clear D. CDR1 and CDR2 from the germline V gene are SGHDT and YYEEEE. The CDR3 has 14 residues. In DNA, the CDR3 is TGTGCCAGCAGCTTTCGGCAGGAAGCATACGAGCGGTACTTC. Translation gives CASSFRQEAYERYF.

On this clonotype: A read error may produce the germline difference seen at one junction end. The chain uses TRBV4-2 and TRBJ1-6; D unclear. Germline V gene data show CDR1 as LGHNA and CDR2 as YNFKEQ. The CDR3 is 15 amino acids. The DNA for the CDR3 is TGTGCCAGCAACCAAACAGCGATTAGAAATTTACCCCTCCACTTT. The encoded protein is CASNQTAIRNLPLHF.

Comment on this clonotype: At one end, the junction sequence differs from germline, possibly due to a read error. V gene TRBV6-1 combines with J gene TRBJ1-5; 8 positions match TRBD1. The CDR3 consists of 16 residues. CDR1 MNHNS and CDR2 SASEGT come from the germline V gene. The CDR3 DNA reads TGTGCCAGTAGTGAAACGCACGACAGGGGCCATCAGCCCCAGCATTTT. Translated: CASSETHDRGHQPQHF.

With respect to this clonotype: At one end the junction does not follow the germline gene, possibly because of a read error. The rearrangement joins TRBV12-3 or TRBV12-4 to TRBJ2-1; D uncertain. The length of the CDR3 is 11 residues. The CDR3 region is CTSSLTGEQFF. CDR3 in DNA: TGTACCAGCAGTCTAACTGGGGAACAGTTCTTC.

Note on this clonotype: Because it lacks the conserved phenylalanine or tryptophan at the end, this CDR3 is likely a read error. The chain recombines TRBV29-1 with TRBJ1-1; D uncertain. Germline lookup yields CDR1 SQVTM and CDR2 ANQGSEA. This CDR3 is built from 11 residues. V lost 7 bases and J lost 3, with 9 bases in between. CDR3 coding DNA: TGCAGCGCTGATTTGGACACTGAAGCTTTCCTT. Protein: CSADLDTEAFL.

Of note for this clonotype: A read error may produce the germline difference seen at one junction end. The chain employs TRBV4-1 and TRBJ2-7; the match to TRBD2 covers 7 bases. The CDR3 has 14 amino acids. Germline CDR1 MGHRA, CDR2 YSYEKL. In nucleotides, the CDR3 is TGCTCCAGTAGCCGCCAGACTAGCTCCTACGAGCAGTATTTC. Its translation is CSSSRQTSSYEQYF.

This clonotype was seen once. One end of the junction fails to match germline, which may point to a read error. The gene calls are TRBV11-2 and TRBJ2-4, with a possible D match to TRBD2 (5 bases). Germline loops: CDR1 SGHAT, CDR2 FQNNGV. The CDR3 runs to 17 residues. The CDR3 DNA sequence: TGTACCAGCAGCTTAGAACTAGGGAGCCCAGCCAAAAACATTCAGTACTTC. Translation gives CTSSLELGSPAKNIQYF.

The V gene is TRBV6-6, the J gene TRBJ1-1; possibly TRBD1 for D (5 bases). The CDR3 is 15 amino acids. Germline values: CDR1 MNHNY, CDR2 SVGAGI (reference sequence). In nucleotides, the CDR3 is TGTGCTAGAAGTGAGCCGGGACGGAGGAACACTGAAGCTTTCTTT. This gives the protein CARSEPGRRNTEAFF.

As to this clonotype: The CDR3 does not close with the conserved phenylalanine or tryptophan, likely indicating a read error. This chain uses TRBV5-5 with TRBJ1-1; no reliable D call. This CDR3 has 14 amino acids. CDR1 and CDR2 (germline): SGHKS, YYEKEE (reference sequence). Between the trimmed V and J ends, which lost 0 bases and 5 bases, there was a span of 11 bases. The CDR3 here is CASSLGNLDTEAFS. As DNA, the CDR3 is TGTGCCAGCAGCTTGGGGAATTTGGATACTGAAGCTTTCTCT.

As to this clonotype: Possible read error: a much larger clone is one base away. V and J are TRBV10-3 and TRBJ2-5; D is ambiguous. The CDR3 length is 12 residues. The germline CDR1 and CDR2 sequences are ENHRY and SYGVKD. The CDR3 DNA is TGTGCCATCAGACAACCACGAGAGACCCACTACTTC. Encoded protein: CAIRQPRETHYF.

CDR3 sequence (DNA): TGTGCCAGCAGCCCGGGTAACAGGGAAGGGACTGAAGCTTTCTTT. Protein: CASSPGNREGTEAFF. This sequence joins TRBV11-3 and TRBJ1-1, with a tentative D call TRBD1 (6 bases). CDR1 is SGHNT and CDR2 is YENEEA in the germline V gene. Trimming cost V 5 bases and J 5 bases, with 18 bases left between them. The CDR3 is made up of 15 amino acids.

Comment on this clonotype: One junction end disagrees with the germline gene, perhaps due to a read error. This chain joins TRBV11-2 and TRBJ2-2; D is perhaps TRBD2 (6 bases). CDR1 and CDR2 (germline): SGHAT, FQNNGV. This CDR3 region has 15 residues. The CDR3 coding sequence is TGTGCCAGCAGCGCCCGACATGGAGGGACCAGGGAGCTATTTTTT. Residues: CASSARHGGTRELFF.